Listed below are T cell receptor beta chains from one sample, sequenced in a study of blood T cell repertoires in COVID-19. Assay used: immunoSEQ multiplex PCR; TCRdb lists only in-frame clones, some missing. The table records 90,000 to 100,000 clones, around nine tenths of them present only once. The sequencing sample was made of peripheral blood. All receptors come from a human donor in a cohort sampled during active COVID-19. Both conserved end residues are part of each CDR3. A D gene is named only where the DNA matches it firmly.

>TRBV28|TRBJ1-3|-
CASSPVLRGNTIYF
TGTGCCAGCAGTCCGGTATTGCGAGGAAACACCATATATTTT
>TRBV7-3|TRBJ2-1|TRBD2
CASSKGLAYNEQFF
TGTGCCAGCAGCAAAGGACTAGCCTACAATGAGCAGTTCTTC
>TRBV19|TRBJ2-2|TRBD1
CASTNLLGGRGNTGELFF
TGTGCCAGTACCAATTTGTTAGGGGGCAGGGGAAACACCGGGGAGCTGTTTTTT
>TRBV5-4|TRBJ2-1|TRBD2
CASSLARLAGGNEQFF
TGTGCCAGCAGCTTGGCCAGGCTAGCGGGGGGGAATGAGCAGTTCTTC
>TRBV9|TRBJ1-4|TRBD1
CASSVVPMTGGRSNEKLFF
TGTGCCAGCAGCGTAGTGCCGATGACAGGGGGTCGGTCTAATGAAAAACTGTTTTTT
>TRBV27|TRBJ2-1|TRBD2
CASSPIAGAKQFF
TGTGCCAGCAGTCCCATAGCGGGAGCCAAGCAGTTCTTC
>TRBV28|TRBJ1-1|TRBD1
CASSSRRQGYTEAFF
TGTGCCAGCAGTTCACGGCGACAGGGTTACACTGAAGCTTTCTTT
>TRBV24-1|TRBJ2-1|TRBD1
CATSDSGTGAKDEQFF
TGTGCCACCAGTGACTCCGGGACAGGGGCTAAGGATGAGCAGTTCTTC
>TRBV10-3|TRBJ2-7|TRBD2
CAISDRLAGYEQYF
TGTGCCATCAGTGATCGACTAGCGGGTTACGAGCAGTACTTC
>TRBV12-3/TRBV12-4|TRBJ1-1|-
CASSRQRNTEAFF
TGTGCCAGCAGCCGACAAAGGAACACTGAAGCTTTCTTT
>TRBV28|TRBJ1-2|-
CASSLQGGGQGYTF
TGTGCCAGCTCCCTCCAGGGAGGGGGGCAGGGCTACACCTTC
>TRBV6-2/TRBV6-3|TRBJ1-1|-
CASSGAGRSAEAFF
TGTGCCAGCAGTGGGGCAGGGCGCAGCGCTGAAGCTTTCTTT
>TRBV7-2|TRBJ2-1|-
CASSLSFSAGRNEQFF
TGTGCCAGCAGCTTAAGTTTTTCGGCAGGGAGGAATGAGCAGTTCTTC